The present T cell receptor (beta chain) was sequenced within a study of blood T cell repertoires in COVID-19. Self-reported history from a screening survey and questionnaire set each donor's cohort. The data were produced by immunoSEQ multiplex PCR, yet TCRdb's version contains in-frame clones alone and is incomplete. The sample comprises 250,000 or so clones, 80% to 85% of which are singletons, and more than 3% rests with the top ten. The CDR3 runs 16 residues. V trimming: 0 bases; J trimming: 1 base; junction bases outside the gene matches: 6. The germline V gene has CDR1 SGHRS and CDR2 YFSETQ. V is TRBV5-1 and J is TRBJ1-1, with 7 positions matching TRBD1. The sequence was obtained from a man aged 50-60 years who had recovered from COVID-19. Material for sequencing was PBMCs or T cells enriched from blood (not recorded which). The CDR3 region is CASSLAGTVQNTEAFF. The CDR3 DNA is TGCGCCAGCAGCTTGGCCGGGACAGTTCAGAACACTGAAGCTTTCTTT.